Listed below are T cell receptor beta chains from one sample, sequenced in a study of cytomegalovirus exposure and HLA in healthy donors. TCRdb keeps only in-frame clones here, not all; method: immunoSEQ multiplex PCR. The sample yields around 130,000 clones, about 80% seen once. Sequenced material: PBMCs. Receptors were obtained from a boy between 2 and 10 years old in good health and CMV-seronegative. Both conserved end residues are part of each CDR3. Each record gives: J gene, V gene, clone size, D gene, CDR3 protein, CDR3 DNA. The D gene is left open where the match is weak. Size is stated for part of the rows, as once, few or many counts, or as a class when the clone is expanded.

>TRBJ1-2|TRBV4-1|-|TRBD1
CASSQDGTGFGGYTF
TGCGCCAGCAGCCAAGATGGGACAGGGTTCGGTGGCTACACCTTC
>TRBJ1-2|TRBV2|-|-
CASSESEGDGYTF
TGTGCCAGCAGTGAGTCGGAGGGAGATGGCTACACCTTC
>TRBJ2-1|TRBV11-2|-|TRBD2
CASRGSGGNNEQFF
TGTGCCAGCAGGGGTAGCGGGGGTAACAATGAGCAGTTCTTC
>TRBJ1-2|TRBV19|few|TRBD1
CASSIGTGGYGYTF
TGTGCCAGTAGTATTGGGACAGGGGGCTATGGCTACACCTTC
>TRBJ2-1|TRBV5-1|-|TRBD1
CASSWDRAYNEQFF
TGCGCCAGCAGCTGGGACAGGGCCTACAATGAGCAGTTCTTC
>TRBJ2-7|TRBV7-9|-|-
CASSFPGMDEQYF
TGTGCCAGCAGCTTCCCCGGGATGGACGAGCAGTACTTC
>TRBJ2-1|TRBV2|-|-
CASSDSASEATYNEQFF
TGTGCCAGCAGTGACTCTGCTAGCGAGGCAACCTACAATGAGCAGTTCTTC
>TRBJ2-2|TRBV4-2|-|TRBD2
CASRGGADTGELFF
TGTGCCAGCCGCGGGGGGGCGGACACCGGGGAGCTGTTTTTT
>TRBJ1-1|TRBV30|-|-
CARRGEINTEAFF
TGTGCCAGGAGAGGAGAGATTAACACTGAAGCTTTCTTT
>TRBJ2-3|TRBV2|-|TRBD1
CASSGPTGLSTDTQYF
TGTGCCAGCAGTGGTCCGACAGGGTTAAGCACAGATACGCAGTATTTT
>TRBJ2-3|TRBV9|-|-
CASSVSEWTDTQYF
TGTGCCAGCAGCGTATCGGAGTGGACAGATACGCAGTATTTT
>TRBJ2-2|TRBV19|-|-
CASSRGLTRMNTGELFF
TGTGCCAGTAGTAGGGGACTGACTAGGATGAACACCGGGGAGCTGTTTTTT
>TRBJ2-2|TRBV6-4|-|TRBD1
CASSDSADRVVNGELFF
TGTGCCAGCAGTGACTCCGCGGACAGGGTTGTCAACGGGGAGCTGTTTTTT
>TRBJ2-1|TRBV11-3|-|TRBD2
CASSLGLAGDQFF
TGTGCCAGCAGCTTAGGTCTAGCGGGAGATCAGTTCTTC
>TRBJ1-5|TRBV19|-|TRBD1
CASSIPGQGTQPQHF
TGTGCCAGTAGTATACCGGGACAGGGGACTCAGCCCCAGCATTTT
>TRBJ2-5|TRBV10-3|-|TRBD1
CAISGLGQAKHQEPQYF
TGTGCCATCAGTGGTCTAGGACAGGCCAAACACCAAGAGCCCCAGTACTTC
>TRBJ2-3|TRBV14|-|TRBD2
CAITAGGRTDTQYF
TGTGCCATCACAGCGGGGGGTCGAACAGATACGCAGTATTTT
>TRBJ2-1|TRBV5-6|few|-
CASSLTGSEQFF
TGTGCCAGCAGCTTGACAGGCAGTGAGCAGTTCTTC
>TRBJ2-7|TRBV4-3|-|TRBD1
CASSQSTGPSYEQYF
TGCGCCAGCAGCCAATCGACAGGGCCCTCCTACGAGCAGTACTTC
>TRBJ1-2|TRBV7-2|-|-
CASSLEQGTYGYTF
TGTGCCAGCAGCTTAGAGCAGGGAACCTATGGCTACACCTTC
>TRBJ2-7|TRBV30|-|TRBD1
CAWSSRQGYEQYF
TGTGCCTGGAGCTCCCGACAGGGCTACGAGCAGTACTTC
>TRBJ2-2|TRBV5-6|few|-
CASTSDRRYTGELFF
TGTGCCAGCACCTCAGACAGGCGATACACCGGGGAGCTGTTTTTT
>TRBJ1-2|TRBV7-2|-|TRBD1
CASSPTTGGLYGYTF
TGTGCCAGCAGCCCCACCACAGGGGGCCTCTATGGCTACACCTTC
>TRBJ2-1|TRBV19|-|TRBD2
CASSIFGAAGVFYNEQFF
TGTGCCAGTAGTATATTCGGAGCGGCGGGAGTCTTCTACAATGAGCAGTTCTTC
>TRBJ1-2|TRBV7-3|-|TRBD1
CASSSGQGGGYTF
TGTGCCAGCAGCTCGGGACAGGGCGGAGGCTACACCTTC
>TRBJ2-5|TRBV25-1|-|-
CASNLGQSTQYF
TGTGCCAGCAATTTGGGCCAGTCGACCCAGTACTTC
>TRBJ1-2|TRBV19|-|-
CALSDSLYGYTF
TGTGCCCTCTCAGACAGCCTCTATGGCTACACCTTC
>TRBJ2-1|TRBV7-9|-|TRBD2
CASSFRLAGSLRVNEQFF
TGTGCCAGCAGCTTCCGACTAGCGGGGTCCTTGCGGGTCAATGAGCAGTTCTTC
>TRBJ2-5|TRBV9|-|TRBD2
CASSVDHRGGVKETQYF
TGTGCCAGCAGCGTAGATCATCGGGGGGGCGTCAAAGAGACCCAGTACTTC